This entry lists 26 T cell receptor beta chains sequenced from one sample in a study of T-cell reconstitution after alpha-beta-depleted transplantation in children. Using unique molecular identifiers, the investigators prepared the TCRbeta library. MiXCR, applied by TCRdb to the PCR reads, yields one record per CDR3 protein. The sample lists over 150,000 distinct CDR3 sequences, roughly 7% occurring once. This specimen was PBMCs, taken before TCRalphabeta/CD19-depleted stem cell transplant. The receptors shown here come from a boy younger than 10 with acute lymphoblastic leukemia, due to receive a stem cell transplant.

This clonotype came up many times. This chain uses TRBV5-1 with TRBJ2-7; TRBD2 is a possible D gene (5 bases). CDR3 length equals 15 residues. In germline, CDR1 is SGHRS, CDR2 YFSETQ. The V gene lost 0 bases and the J gene lost 0 bases, with 10 bases spanning the gap. DNA of the CDR3: TGCGCCAGCAGCTTGGATCTAGCCCGCTCCTACGAGCAGTACTTC. Encoded protein: CASSLDLARSYEQYF.

At least ten counts were recorded for this clonotype. J is TRBJ2-6 and V is TRBV2, with D perhaps TRBD1 (6 bases). The CDR3 has 14 amino acids. Deletions cut 6 bases from V and 4 bases from J, with 10 bases between. Germline CDR1 and CDR2: SNHLY and FYNNEI. Here the CDR3 DNA reads TGTGCCAGCAGACAGGGCTCGGGGGCCAACGTCCTGACTTTC. Amino acid sequence: CASRQGSGANVLTF.

This clonotype was observed at least ten times. The chain couples TRBV28 to TRBJ2-3, with D tentatively TRBD2 (6 bases). This CDR3 is built from 17 residues. V was cut by 2 bases and J by 3 bases, with 18 bases left in between. Germline-derived CDR1 and CDR2 are MDHEN and SYDVKM. CDR3 residues: CASSLAVGGRVTDTQYF. CDR3 coding DNA: TGTGCCAGCAGTTTAGCAGTTGGAGGGCGGGTAACAGATACGCAGTATTTT.

The chain couples TRBV10-3 to TRBJ1-6; no definite D call. V was pared by 6 bases and J by 7 bases, with 7 bases between. Germline loops: CDR1 ENHRY, CDR2 SYGVKD. The CDR3 is 12 amino acids. The CDR3 nucleotides are TGTGCCATCAGAGCAGACAATTCACCCCTCCACTTT. This translates into CAIRADNSPLHF.

The sample holds many counts of this clonotype. This chain joins TRBV3-1 and TRBJ2-4; TRBD1 matches 10 bases. This CDR3 comprises 15 residues. The germline CDR1 and CDR2 sequences are LGHDT and YNNKEL (reference sequence). With V trimmed by 2 bases and J by 9 bases, 7 bases remained unmatched. CDR3 amino acids: CASSQTPGQGIIQYF. CDR3 nucleotide sequence: TGTGCCAGCAGCCAAACCCCGGGACAGGGGATCATTCAGTACTTC.

Ten or more counts support this clonotype. V and J are TRBV12-3 or TRBV12-4 and TRBJ2-7, with TRBD1 identical over 10 bases. Trimming removed 5 bases from V and 6 bases from J; junction bases left unmatched: 7. The CDR3 is made up of 14 amino acids. The CDR3 nucleotides are TGTGCCAGCAGTCCCCAGACAGGGGGCAGCGAGCAGTACTTC. The encoded protein is CASSPQTGGSEQYF.

In this sample, this clonotype turned up many times. This chain connects TRBV11-2 to TRBJ2-7; D gene uncertain. Germline V gene data show CDR1 as SGHAT and CDR2 as FQNNGV. V shed 5 bases and J shed 3 bases, with 5 bases lying between them. This CDR3 comprises 11 residues. In DNA, the CDR3 is TGTGCCAGCAGCGGTAACTACGAGCAGTACTTC. It translates to CASSGNYEQYF.

The chain carries TRBV28 and TRBJ2-5; tentatively, D is TRBD1 or TRBD2 (5 bases each). Germline V gene data show CDR1 as MDHEN and CDR2 as SYDVKM. The V end was cut by 5 bases, the J end by 1 base, with 11 bases between. This CDR3 has 14 amino acids. The CDR3 sequence is CASSTQGAQETQYF. In DNA, the CDR3 is TGTGCCAGCAGTACCCAGGGAGCCCAAGAGACCCAGTACTTC.

The chain couples TRBV2 to TRBJ1-2; D perhaps matches TRBD1 (6 bases). The CDR3 is made up of 18 amino acids. The germline gives CDR1 SNHLY, CDR2 FYNNEI. This chain's CDR3 is CTCSSSSRANRVNYGYTF. The CDR3 DNA follows: TGTACCTGCAGCTCAAGTTCGCGCGCGAACAGGGTTAACTATGGCTACACCTTC.

This clonotype was counted ten times or more. The gene calls are TRBV20-1 and TRBJ2-7, with TRBD2 matching over 12 bases. The CDR3 covers 13 residues. V gave up 6 bases and J gave up 3 bases; unmatched junction bases: 3. Germline V lookup: CDR1 DFQATT, CDR2 SNEGSKA (reference sequence). CDR3 nucleotides: TGCAGTGCCCCGACTAGCGGGAGCTACGAGCAGTACTTC. This sequence encodes CSAPTSGSYEQYF.

This clonotype was detected only a few times. The chain carries TRBV4-3 and TRBJ2-7; no clear D gene. V lost 4 bases, J lost 2 bases, and 15 bases lay in between. This CDR3 region has 15 residues. Germline-derived CDR1 and CDR2 are LGHNA and YSLEER. The CDR3 DNA follows: TGCGCCAGCAGCCTGGGGTTCGGCCCTCCCTACGAGCAGTACTTC. Translation gives CASSLGFGPPYEQYF.

In its sample, this clonotype was seen a few times. The V and J genes are TRBV7-2 and TRBJ2-7; 12 nucleotides agree with TRBD2. The length of the CDR3 is 16 residues. The V gene end was trimmed by 2 bases and the J gene end by 4 bases; junction bases not matched to a gene: 6. Germline V gene lookup returns CDR1 SGHTA and CDR2 FQGNSA. The CDR3 loop is CASSLTETSGRYEQYF. The CDR3 DNA reads as TGTGCCAGCAGCTTAACGGAGACTAGCGGGAGATACGAGCAGTACTTC.

This chain connects TRBV12-3 or TRBV12-4 to TRBJ1-1; 7 bases line up with TRBD1. The CDR3 is 16 residues long. J was trimmed by 4 bases and V by 1 base; bases with no gene match: 9. CDR3 region: CASSLGGGPGGTEAFF. Written as DNA, the CDR3 is TGTGCCAGCAGTTTAGGCGGGGGGCCAGGGGGCACTGAAGCTTTCTTT.

This clonotype has a count of ten or more. The V gene is TRBV27, the J gene TRBJ1-1; 8 nucleotides line up with TRBD1. The V gene's germline CDR1 is MNHEY and CDR2 SMNVEV (reference sequence). Losses at the gene ends were 0 bases for V and 0 bases for J; bases not matched to a gene: 6. The CDR3 runs to 17 residues. Here the CDR3 DNA reads TGTGCCAGCAGTTTATCTCCAGGGGGCGGGATGAACACTGAAGCTTTCTTT. Translated: CASSLSPGGGMNTEAFF.

This clonotype appeared many times. The chain carries TRBV28 and TRBJ1-6; tentatively, D is TRBD1 (5 bases). The ends were cut back, 5 bases at V and 12 bases at J, with 20 bases in the middle. The CDR3 has 15 amino acids. CDR1 is MDHEN, CDR2 SYDVKM, per germline. The CDR3 region is CASSTMIGRGLPLHF. The CDR3 bases are TGTGCCAGCAGTACGATGATCGGGAGGGGCTTACCCCTCCACTTT.

J is TRBJ1-6 and V is TRBV2, with unresolved D. Germline CDR1 and CDR2: SNHLY and FYNNEI. The CDR3 totals 13 residues. V dropped 8 bases and J dropped 6 bases, with 11 bases sitting between them. The CDR3 nucleotides read TGTGCCAGCCCCCAGGTGCCTAATTCACCCCTCCACTTT. This encodes CASPQVPNSPLHF.

The V gene is TRBV20-1, the J gene TRBJ2-5; D is unresolved. This CDR3 has 14 amino acids. Germline CDR1 and CDR2: DFQATT and SNEGSKA (reference sequence). The germline V and J ends were trimmed by 1 base and 1 base, with 10 bases remaining between them. This chain's CDR3 is CSARGARIQETQYF. The CDR3, as DNA: TGCAGTGCTAGAGGGGCCAGGATCCAAGAGACCCAGTACTTC.

This chain uses TRBV20-1 with TRBJ2-3; 9 bases are shared with TRBD1. The V gene's germline CDR1 is DFQATT and CDR2 SNEGSKA (reference sequence). Trimming cost V 6 bases and J 0 bases; bases outside gene matches: 7. The CDR3 sequence is 15 residues long. The CDR3 region has the DNA TGCAGTGCGACACAGGGGGCTTCTAGCACAGATACGCAGTATTTT. It specifies CSATQGASSTDTQYF.

The CDR3: CASSSLTYTDTQYF. The CDR3 DNA reads TGTGCCAGCAGCTCATTGACTTACACAGATACGCAGTATTTT. V gene TRBV7-2 combines with J gene TRBJ2-3; D is unclear. V was pared by 4 bases and J by 2 bases, with 10 bases between. The CDR3 has 14 residues. The germline gives CDR1 SGHTA, CDR2 FQGNSA.

The sample holds many counts of this clonotype. This sequence joins TRBV7-2 and TRBJ1-5; TRBD1 matches 8 bases. The germline CDR1 and CDR2 sequences are SGHTA and FQGNSA. Trimming removed 5 bases from V and 5 bases from J; junction bases left unmatched: 2. This CDR3 is 13 amino acids long. Here the CDR3 DNA reads TGTGCCAGCAGCGTACAGGGGGATCAGCCCCAGCATTTT. As protein: CASSVQGDQPQHF.

This sequence joins TRBV29-1 and TRBJ1-3, with D unclear. The V and J ends lost 4 bases and 0 bases respectively, with 10 bases between them. Germline lookup yields CDR1 SQVTM and CDR2 ANQGSEA. The CDR3 totals 14 residues. The DNA for the CDR3 is TGCAGCGTTGGGGCGAGTCGCTCTGGAAACACCATATATTTT. Protein product: CSVGASRSGNTIYF.

The V gene is TRBV7-9, the J gene TRBJ2-7; D is possibly TRBD1 (5 bases). The CDR3 extends over 13 amino acids. CDR1 is SEHNR, CDR2 FQNEAQ, per germline (reference sequence). Trimming cost V 1 base and J 12 bases, with 16 bases left between them. The CDR3 region is CASSLEIQGAWYF. DNA of the CDR3: TGTGCCAGCAGCTTAGAGATCCAGGGCGCGTGGTACTTC.

This clonotype was recorded a few times. The genes are TRBV24-1 and TRBJ2-6; weak D call: TRBD1 (5 bases). This CDR3 has 17 residues. From germline, CDR1 is KGHDR and CDR2 SFDVKD. The ends were cut back, 6 bases at V and 1 base at J, with 15 bases in the middle. The CDR3: CATSSLEAGSGANVLTF. CDR3 in DNA: TGTGCCACCAGTTCTTTAGAGGCAGGGTCTGGGGCCAACGTCCTGACTTTC.

The sample holds many counts of this clonotype. V usage is TRBV29-1 and J usage is TRBJ1-1; weak D call: TRBD1 (5 bases). The CDR3 runs to 13 residues. The V end lost 6 bases, the J end lost 2 bases, and 13 bases lay between the germline ends. Per the germline V gene, CDR1 is SQVTM and CDR2 is ANQGSEA. CDR3 residues: CSVRRDLNTEAFF. CDR3 nucleotides: TGCAGCGTACGCAGGGACCTAAACACTGAAGCTTTCTTT.

In its sample, this clonotype was seen a few times. This sequence joins TRBV30 and TRBJ2-7; 11 nucleotides agree with TRBD2. Trimming removed 0 bases from V and 5 bases from J; junction bases left unmatched: 6. Germline V gene sequence: CDR1 GTSNPN, CDR2 SVGIG (reference sequence). The CDR3 has 15 amino acids. The CDR3 sequence is CAWSVGTSGFHEQYF. For the CDR3, the DNA is TGTGCCTGGAGTGTCGGGACTAGCGGCTTCCACGAGCAGTACTTC.

This clonotype was seen ten or more times. The gene calls are TRBV7-8 and TRBJ1-1; D remains ambiguous. This CDR3 has 15 amino acids. The V and J ends lost 5 bases and 1 base respectively, with 14 bases between them. Germline V gene sequence: CDR1 SGHVS, CDR2 FQNEAQ. The CDR3 reads CASSRRGRENTEAFF. The CDR3 region has the DNA TGTGCCAGCAGCCGCCGAGGTCGGGAGAACACTGAAGCTTTCTTT.